This TCR beta chain was identified during a study of blood T cell repertoires in COVID-19. The CDR3 totals 19 residues. TCRdb's table, derived via immunoSEQ multiplex PCR, lists solely in-frame clones and lacks some. Of 320,000 or so clones listed, approximately 89% are singletons. This TCR was sampled from a man aged 30 to 45 who had recovered from COVID-19. The rearrangement uses TRBV1 and TRBJ2-1; the table's D call of TRBD2 was not tested on the DNA. TRBV1 is marked as a pseudogene. The sample comprised PBMCs or T cells enriched from blood (not recorded which). CDR3 in amino acids: CTSSFLPRASGGAYNEQFF. CDR3 sequence (DNA): TGCACCAGCAGCTTCCTCCCCCGGGCTAGCGGGGGGGCCTACAATGAGCAGTTCTTC.